This T cell receptor beta chain was identified during a study of T cells in Graves' hyperthyroidism and ophthalmopathy. Broader study findings: Ophthalmopathy, as predicted by the model, came a median approximately 5.9 months after the prediction.

This clonotype was counted at least ten times. Its antigen remains unknown. Regions amplified from RNA transcripts were the TCR beta CDR3 regions. The TCR CDR3 was amplified in a first-round RT-PCR using the HTBI primer set. TCRdb re-called the multiplex PCR reads with MiXCR, one entry per CDR3 protein. The sample gives about 480,000 distinct CDR3 sequences, approximately 25% of which show up once; 11% is in the top ten. Sequenced input: blood. The TCR comes from a woman younger than 45 with Graves' ophthalmopathy.

The chain's CDR3 is CASSVGGMGFLNEKLFF. The CDR3, as DNA: TGTGCCAGCAGCGTAGGGGGCATGGGGTTTCTTAATGAAAAACTGTTTTTT. The V and J genes are TRBV9 and TRBJ1-4; D is perhaps TRBD1 (5 bases). The V gene's germline CDR1 is SGDLS and CDR2 YYNGEE. V was shortened by 0 bases and J by 4 bases, with 16 bases between the two germline ends. The CDR3 contains 17 residues.